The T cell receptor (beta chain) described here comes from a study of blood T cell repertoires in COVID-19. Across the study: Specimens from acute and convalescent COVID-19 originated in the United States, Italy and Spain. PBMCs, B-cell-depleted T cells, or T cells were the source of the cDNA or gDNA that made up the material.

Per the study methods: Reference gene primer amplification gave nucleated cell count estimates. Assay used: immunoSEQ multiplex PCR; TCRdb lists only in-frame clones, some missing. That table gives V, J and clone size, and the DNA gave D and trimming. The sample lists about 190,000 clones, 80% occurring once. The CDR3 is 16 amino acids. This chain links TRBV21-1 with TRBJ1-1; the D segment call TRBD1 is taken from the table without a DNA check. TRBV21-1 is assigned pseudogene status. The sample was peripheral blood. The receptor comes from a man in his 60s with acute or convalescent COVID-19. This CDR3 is CASSLLVQESNTEAFF. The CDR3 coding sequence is TGTGCCAGCAGCCTACTTGTACAGGAATCGAACACTGAAGCTTTCTTT.